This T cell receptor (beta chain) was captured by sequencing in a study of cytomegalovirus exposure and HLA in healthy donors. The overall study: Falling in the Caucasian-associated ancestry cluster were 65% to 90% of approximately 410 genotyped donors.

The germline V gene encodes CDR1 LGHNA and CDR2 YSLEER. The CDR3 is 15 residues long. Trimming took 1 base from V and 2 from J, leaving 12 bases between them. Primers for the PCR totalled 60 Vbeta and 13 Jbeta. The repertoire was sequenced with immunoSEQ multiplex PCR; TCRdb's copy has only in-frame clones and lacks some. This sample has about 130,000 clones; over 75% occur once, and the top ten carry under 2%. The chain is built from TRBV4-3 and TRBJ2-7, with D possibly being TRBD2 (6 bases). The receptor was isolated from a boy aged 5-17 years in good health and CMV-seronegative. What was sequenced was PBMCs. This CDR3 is CASSQGTTTPYEQYF. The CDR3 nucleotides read TGCGCCAGCAGCCAAGGGACTACAACCCCCTACGAGCAGTACTTC.